This T cell receptor (beta chain) is drawn from a study of blood T cell repertoires in COVID-19. Here immunoSEQ multiplex PCR was the method, and the copy in TCRdb shows in-frame clones only, minus some. The top ten clones hold 2.2% of a sample with a few hundred thousand clones, about nine tenths of them seen once. CDR3 length equals 16 residues. Between the trimmed V and J ends, which lost 5 bases and 0 bases, there was a span of 14 bases. The V gene's germline CDR1 is SEHNR and CDR2 FQNEAQ (reference sequence). This sequence originates from a woman in her fifties or sixties with acute or convalescent COVID-19. Sequenced sample: peripheral blood. The V call is TRBV7-9, the J call TRBJ1-5; D gene unclear. In nucleotides, the CDR3 is TGTGCCAGCAGCCCCGGCGGGGTCCGTAGCAATCAGCCCCAGCATTTT. This gives the protein CASSPGGVRSNQPQHF.